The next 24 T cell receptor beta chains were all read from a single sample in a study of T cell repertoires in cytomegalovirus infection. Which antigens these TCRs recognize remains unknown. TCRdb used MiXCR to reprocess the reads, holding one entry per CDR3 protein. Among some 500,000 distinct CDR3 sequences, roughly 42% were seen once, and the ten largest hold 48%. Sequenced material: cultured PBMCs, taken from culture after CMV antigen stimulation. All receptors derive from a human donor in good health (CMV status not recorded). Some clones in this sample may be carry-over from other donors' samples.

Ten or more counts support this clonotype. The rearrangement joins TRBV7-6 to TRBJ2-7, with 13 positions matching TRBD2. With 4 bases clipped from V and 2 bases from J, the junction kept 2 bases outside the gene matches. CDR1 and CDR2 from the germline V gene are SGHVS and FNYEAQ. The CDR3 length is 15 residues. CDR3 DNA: TGTGCCAGCAGCTCCGGGACTAGCGGGGCCTACGAGCAGTACTTC. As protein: CASSSGTSGAYEQYF. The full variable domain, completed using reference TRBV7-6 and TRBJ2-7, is GAGVSQSPRYKVTKRGQDVALRCDPISGHVSLYWYRQALGQGPEFLTYFNYEAQQDKSGLPNDRFSAERPEGSISTLTIQRTEQRDSAMYRCASSSGTSGAYEQYFGPGTRLTVT.

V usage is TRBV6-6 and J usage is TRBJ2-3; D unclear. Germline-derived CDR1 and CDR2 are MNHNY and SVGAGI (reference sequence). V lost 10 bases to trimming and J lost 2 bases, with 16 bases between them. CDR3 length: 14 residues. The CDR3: CATQIGGVTDTQYF. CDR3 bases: TGTGCCACCCAGATCGGCGGTGTCACAGATACGCAGTATTTT.

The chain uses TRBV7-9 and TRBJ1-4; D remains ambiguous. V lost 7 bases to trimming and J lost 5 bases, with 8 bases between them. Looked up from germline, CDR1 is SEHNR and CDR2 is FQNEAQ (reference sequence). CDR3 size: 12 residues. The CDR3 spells CASNSANEKLFF. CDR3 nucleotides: TGTGCCAGCAACTCAGCAAATGAAAAACTGTTTTTT.

CDR3 in amino acids: CASSGMATGELFF. The CDR3 DNA sequence: TGTGCCAGCAGTGGTATGGCCACCGGGGAGCTGTTTTTT. The rearrangement uses TRBV2 and TRBJ2-2; no clear D gene. V shed 4 bases and J shed 4 bases, with 7 bases lying between them. Germline CDR1 SNHLY, CDR2 FYNNEI. This CDR3 region has 13 residues.

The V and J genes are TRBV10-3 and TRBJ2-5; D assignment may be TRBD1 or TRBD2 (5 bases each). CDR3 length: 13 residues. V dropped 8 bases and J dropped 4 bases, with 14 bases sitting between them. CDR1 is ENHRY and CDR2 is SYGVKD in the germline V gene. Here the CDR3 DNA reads TGTGCCATCGGCGGTAGTGGGGGAGAGACCCAGTACTTC. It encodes CAIGGSGGETQYF.

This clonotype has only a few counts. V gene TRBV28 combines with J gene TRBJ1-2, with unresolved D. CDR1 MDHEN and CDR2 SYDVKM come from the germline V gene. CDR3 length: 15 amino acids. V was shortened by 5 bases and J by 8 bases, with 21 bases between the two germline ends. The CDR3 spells CASSPIPGSKDGYTF. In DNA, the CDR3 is TGTGCCAGCAGTCCCATACCAGGATCTAAGGACGGCTACACCTTC.

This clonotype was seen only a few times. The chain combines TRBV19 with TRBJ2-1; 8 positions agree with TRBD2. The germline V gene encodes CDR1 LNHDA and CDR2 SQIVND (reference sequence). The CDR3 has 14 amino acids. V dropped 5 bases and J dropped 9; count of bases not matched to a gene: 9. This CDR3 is CASSAGGGLGEQFF. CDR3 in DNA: TGTGCCAGTAGTGCGGGAGGAGGGCTGGGTGAGCAGTTCTTC.

The CDR3 nucleotides read TGTGCCAGCAGCCAAGCGGGGGGGCCGATAAGCAATGAGCAGTTCTTC. It codes for CASSQAGGPISNEQFF. V usage is TRBV2 and J usage is TRBJ2-1; TRBD2 agrees at 10 bases. Germline loops: CDR1 SNHLY, CDR2 FYNNEI. The junction had 11 bases not matched to a gene; V was cut back by 6 bases and J by 6 bases. This CDR3 is 16 amino acids long.

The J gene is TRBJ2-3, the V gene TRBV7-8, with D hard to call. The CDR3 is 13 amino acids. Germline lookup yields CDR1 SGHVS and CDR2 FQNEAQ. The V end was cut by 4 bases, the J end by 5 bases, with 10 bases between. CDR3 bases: TGTGCCAGCAGCTCCCAGCTCGGAGATACGCAGTATTTT. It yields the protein CASSSQLGDTQYF.

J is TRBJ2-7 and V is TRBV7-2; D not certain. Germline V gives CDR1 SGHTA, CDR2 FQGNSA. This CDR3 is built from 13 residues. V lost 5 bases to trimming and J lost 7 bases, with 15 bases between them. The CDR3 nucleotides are TGTGCCAGCAGCACCCGCCCCCGATGGGAGCAGTACTTC. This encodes CASSTRPRWEQYF.

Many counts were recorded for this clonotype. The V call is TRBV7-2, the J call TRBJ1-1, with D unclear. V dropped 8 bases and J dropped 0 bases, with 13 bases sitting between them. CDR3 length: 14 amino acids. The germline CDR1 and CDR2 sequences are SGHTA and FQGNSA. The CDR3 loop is CASGESPMNTEAFF. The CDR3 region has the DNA TGTGCCAGCGGTGAGTCCCCAATGAACACTGAAGCTTTCTTT.

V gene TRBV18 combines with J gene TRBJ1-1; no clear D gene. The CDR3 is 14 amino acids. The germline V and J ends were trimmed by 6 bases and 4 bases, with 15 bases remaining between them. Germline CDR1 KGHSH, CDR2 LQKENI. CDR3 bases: TGTGCCAGCTCCAAGCGGGGATTTGTCACTGAAGCTTTCTTT. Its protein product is CASSKRGFVTEAFF.

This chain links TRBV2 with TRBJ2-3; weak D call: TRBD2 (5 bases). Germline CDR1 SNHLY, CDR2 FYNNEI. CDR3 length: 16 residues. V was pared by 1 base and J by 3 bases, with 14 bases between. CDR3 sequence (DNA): TGTGCCAGCAGTGAAGAATCCGGCGTAGCGACAGATACGCAGTATTTT. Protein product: CASSEESGVATDTQYF.

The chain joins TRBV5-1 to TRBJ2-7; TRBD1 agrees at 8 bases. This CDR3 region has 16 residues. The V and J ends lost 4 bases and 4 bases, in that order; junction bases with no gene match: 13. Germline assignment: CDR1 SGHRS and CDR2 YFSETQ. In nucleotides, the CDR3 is TGCGCCAGCAGCCGTGGGCAGACAGGGGATGTATACGAGCAGTACTTC. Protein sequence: CASSRGQTGDVYEQYF.

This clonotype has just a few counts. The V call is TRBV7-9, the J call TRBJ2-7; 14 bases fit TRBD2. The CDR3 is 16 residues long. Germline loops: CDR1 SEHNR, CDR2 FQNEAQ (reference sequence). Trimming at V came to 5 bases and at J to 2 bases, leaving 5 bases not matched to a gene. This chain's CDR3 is CASSTTSGRAPYEQYF. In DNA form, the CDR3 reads TGTGCCAGCAGCACGACTAGCGGGAGGGCCCCCTACGAGCAGTACTTC.

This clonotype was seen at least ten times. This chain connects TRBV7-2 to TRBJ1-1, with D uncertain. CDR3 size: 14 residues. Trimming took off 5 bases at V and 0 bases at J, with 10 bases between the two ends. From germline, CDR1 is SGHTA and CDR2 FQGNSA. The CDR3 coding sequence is TGTGCCAGCAGCCGAAATTTCATGAACACTGAAGCTTTCTTT. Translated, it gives CASSRNFMNTEAFF.

As DNA, the CDR3 is TGCAGTGCTCAATATGGCGCTGGGACCTACGAGCAGTACTTC. Its protein is CSAQYGAGTYEQYF. The V gene is TRBV20-1, the J gene TRBJ2-7, with no clear D. Germline V gene lookup returns CDR1 DFQATT and CDR2 SNEGSKA (reference sequence). The CDR3 is 14 residues long. Trimming left V 5 bases short and J 2 bases short, with 16 bases between.

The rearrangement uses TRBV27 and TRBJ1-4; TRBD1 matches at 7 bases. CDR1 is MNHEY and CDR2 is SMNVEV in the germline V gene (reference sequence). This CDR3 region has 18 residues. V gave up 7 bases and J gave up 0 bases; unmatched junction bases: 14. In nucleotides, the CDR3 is TGTGCCAGCACTACTTCCCGAGGGGGGACAGCAACTAATGAAAAACTGTTTTTT. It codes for CASTTSRGGTATNEKLFF.

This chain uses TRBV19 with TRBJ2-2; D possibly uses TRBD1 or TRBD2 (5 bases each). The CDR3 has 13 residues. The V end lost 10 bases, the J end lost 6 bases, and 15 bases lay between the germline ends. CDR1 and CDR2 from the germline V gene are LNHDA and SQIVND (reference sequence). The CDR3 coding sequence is TGTGCCACCGCCCGGGGCTACTCCGGGGAGCTGTTTTTT. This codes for CATARGYSGELFF.

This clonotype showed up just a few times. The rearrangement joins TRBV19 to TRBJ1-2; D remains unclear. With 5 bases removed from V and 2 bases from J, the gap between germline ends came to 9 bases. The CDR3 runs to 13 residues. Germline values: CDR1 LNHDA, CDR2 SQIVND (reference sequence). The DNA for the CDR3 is TGTGCCAGTAGTGCGGGCAGCAACTATGGCTACACCTTC. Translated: CASSAGSNYGYTF. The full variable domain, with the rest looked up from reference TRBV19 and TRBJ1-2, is DGGITQSPKYLFRKEGQNVTLSCEQNLNHDAMYWYRQDPGQGLRLIYYSQIVNDFQKGDIAEGYSVSREKKESFPLTVTSAQKNPTAFYLCASSAGSNYGYTFGSGTRLTVV.

The CDR3 protein is CSARRGARDEQYF. DNA for the CDR3: TGCAGTGCAAGACGGGGGGCGCGAGACGAGCAGTACTTC. This sequence joins TRBV20-1 and TRBJ2-7; D is possibly TRBD2 (7 bases). Germline CDR1 DFQATT, CDR2 SNEGSKA (reference sequence). The CDR3 contains 13 residues. V was pared by 6 bases and J by 5 bases, with 17 bases between.

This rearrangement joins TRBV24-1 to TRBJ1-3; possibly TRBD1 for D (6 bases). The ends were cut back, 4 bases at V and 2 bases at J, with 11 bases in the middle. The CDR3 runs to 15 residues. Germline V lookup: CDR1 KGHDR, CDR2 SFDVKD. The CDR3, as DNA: TGTGCCACCAGTGACTCGGACAGCCCTGGAAACACCATATATTTT. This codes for CATSDSDSPGNTIYF.

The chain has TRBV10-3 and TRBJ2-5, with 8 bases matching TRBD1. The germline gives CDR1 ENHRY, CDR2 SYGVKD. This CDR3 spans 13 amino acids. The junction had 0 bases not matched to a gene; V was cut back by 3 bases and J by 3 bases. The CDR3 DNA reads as TGTGCCATCAGTGAACAGGGGGAAGAGACCCAGTACTTC. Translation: CAISEQGEETQYF.

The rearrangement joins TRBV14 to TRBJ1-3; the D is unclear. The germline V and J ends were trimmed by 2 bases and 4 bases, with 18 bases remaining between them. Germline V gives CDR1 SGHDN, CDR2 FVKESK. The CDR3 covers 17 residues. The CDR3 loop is CASSQLGSGGVGNTIYF. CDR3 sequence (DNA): TGTGCCAGCAGCCAACTTGGGTCAGGCGGCGTGGGAAACACCATATATTTT. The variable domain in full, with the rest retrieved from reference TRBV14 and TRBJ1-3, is EAGVTQFPSHSVIEKGQTVTLRCDPISGHDNLYWYRRVMGKEIKFLLHFVKESKQDESGMPNNRFLAERTGGTYSTLKVQPAELEDSGVYFCASSQLGSGGVGNTIYFGEGSWLTVV.